The 21 T cell receptor beta chains below were found in one sample sequenced in a study of T cell responses to AZD1222 COVID-19 vaccine. Sequencing used immunoSEQ multiplex PCR; TCRdb keeps in-frame clones, though not all of them. The profile shows roughly 180,000 clones, 85% to 90% of them singletons. The sequencing used peripheral blood, collected on day 0 of AZD1222 vaccination. Receptor source: an adult in good health.

The J gene is TRBJ1-4, the V gene TRBV18, with 9 bases that match TRBD1. Unmatched junction bases numbered 3, after V lost 3 bases and J lost 7 bases. This CDR3 is built from 14 residues. Germline V gene lookup returns CDR1 KGHSH and CDR2 LQKENI. DNA for the CDR3: TGTGCCAGCTCACCGGGGACAGGGAGTGAAAAACTGTTTTTT. It is translated as CASSPGTGSEKLFF.

The chain has TRBV5-1 and TRBJ1-6; 7 bases align to TRBD1. The CDR3 covers 15 residues. The germline gives CDR1 SGHRS, CDR2 YFSETQ. J was trimmed by 7 bases and V by 4 bases; bases with no gene match: 8. CDR3 DNA sequence: TGCGCCAGCAGCCCTCGGGACAGCCTGAATTCACCCCTCCACTTT. Translated: CASSPRDSLNSPLHF.

CDR3 protein: CASSPRMGNEKLFF. The CDR3 bases are TGTGCCAGCAGCCCAAGAATGGGGAATGAAAAACTGTTTTTT. The chain joins TRBV7-2 to TRBJ1-4; the D is unclear. From germline, CDR1 is SGHTA and CDR2 FQGNSA. Between the trimmed V and J ends, which lost 5 bases and 5 bases, there was a span of 12 bases. The CDR3 has 14 amino acids.

The chain couples TRBV23-1 to TRBJ2-2, with 8 bases matching TRBD1. TRBV23-1 is an ORF for which the function is uncertain. The CDR3 has 19 amino acids. V trimming: 2 bases; J trimming: 5 bases; junction bases outside the gene matches: 16. CDR3 in amino acids: CASSQRLPGGQGRTGELFF. The CDR3 nucleotides read TGCGCCAGCAGTCAAAGGTTACCCGGCGGACAGGGCCGAACCGGGGAGCTGTTTTTT.

The chain joins TRBV28 to TRBJ2-3; D tentatively fits TRBD1 or TRBD2 (5 bases each). The germline V and J ends were trimmed by 6 bases and 9 bases, with 22 bases remaining between them. This CDR3 spans 15 amino acids. Germline V gives CDR1 MDHEN, CDR2 SYDVKM. The CDR3 region is CASSTSGTSRWTQYF. In DNA, the CDR3 is TGTGCCAGCAGCACGTCCGGGACGTCGCGGTGGACGCAGTATTTT. Using reference TRBV28 and TRBJ2-3 for the parts outside the CDR3, the full variable domain is DVKVTQSSRYLVKRTGEKVFLECVQDMDHENMFWYRQDPGLGLRLIYFSYDVKMKEKGDIPEGYSVSREKKERFSLILESASTNQTSMYLCASSTSGTSRWTQYFGPGTRLTVL.

V gene TRBV14 combines with J gene TRBJ1-1; D is unclear. Deletions cut 4 bases from V and 2 bases from J, with 5 bases between. The CDR3 runs 12 residues. CDR1 SGHDN and CDR2 FVKESK come from the germline V gene. DNA for the CDR3: TGTGCCAGCAGCCGCGGAAACACTGAAGCTTTCTTT. This encodes CASSRGNTEAFF.

CDR3 coding DNA: TGTGCCAGCGGCGGGGGCGACCCCGGGACCCAGTACTTC. Translating gives CASGGGDPGTQYF. This chain connects TRBV6-5 to TRBJ2-5; D might be TRBD2 (7 bases). Looked up from germline, CDR1 is MNHEY and CDR2 is SVGAGI. Trimming cost V 8 bases and J 7 bases, with 17 bases left between them. This CDR3 comprises 13 residues.

This clone was observed a few times. V is TRBV6-5 and J is TRBJ1-2, with TRBD1 matching 8 bases. Germline CDR1 MNHEY, CDR2 SVGAGI. With 6 bases clipped from V and 9 bases from J, the junction kept 6 bases outside the gene matches. This CDR3 contains 12 residues. CDR3 DNA: TGTGCCAGCAGGCAGGACAGGGAACGCTACACCTTC. It specifies CASRQDRERYTF.

V usage is TRBV19 and J usage is TRBJ1-1; no firm D call. CDR3 length: 14 amino acids. V was cut by 4 bases and J by 4 bases, with 13 bases left in between. Germline-derived CDR1 and CDR2 are LNHDA and SQIVND (reference sequence). The CDR3 DNA is TGTGCCAGTAGTACCCCCGATCGGGGCACTGAAGCTTTCTTT. Amino acids: CASSTPDRGTEAFF.

This rearrangement joins TRBV6-5 to TRBJ2-1; no definite D call. V shed 6 bases and J shed 6 bases, with 9 bases lying between them. The CDR3 consists of 12 residues. Germline V gives CDR1 MNHEY, CDR2 SVGAGI. CDR3: CASRKNSNEQFF. The DNA of the CDR3 is TGTGCCAGCAGGAAAAATAGCAATGAGCAGTTCTTC.

The rearrangement joins TRBV10-1 to TRBJ2-7, with a possible D match to TRBD1 (6 bases). CDR3 length: 13 amino acids. Between the trimmed V and J ends, which lost 4 bases and 3 bases, there was a span of 10 bases. CDR1 and CDR2 (germline): WNHNN, SYGVQD (reference sequence). The CDR3 coding sequence is TGCGCCAGCAGTGTGGCCAGGGGCTACGAGCAGTACTTC. It is translated as CASSVARGYEQYF.

J is TRBJ1-1 and V is TRBV6-1; no definite D call. The CDR3 is 13 amino acids. V was shortened by 3 bases and J by 4 bases, with 9 bases between the two germline ends. Germline CDR1 MNHNS, CDR2 SASEGT. CDR3 protein: CASSESWATEAFF. The CDR3 DNA reads TGTGCCAGCAGTGAGAGCTGGGCCACTGAAGCTTTCTTT.

This clone was counted only a few times. The rearrangement uses TRBV5-4 and TRBJ2-7; a possible D gene is TRBD1 (5 bases). V was trimmed by 2 bases and J by 7 bases, leaving 13 bases between them. The CDR3 loop spans 13 amino acids. From germline, CDR1 is SGHNT and CDR2 YYREEE (reference sequence). CDR3 loop: CASSFSREGEQYF. In DNA form, the CDR3 reads TGTGCCAGCAGCTTCTCCAGGGAAGGGGAGCAGTACTTC.

The chain joins TRBV19 to TRBJ1-5; tentatively, D is TRBD1 (5 bases). The CDR3 covers 15 residues. V was clipped by 7 bases and J by 0 bases, with 13 bases between them. Per the germline V gene, CDR1 is LNHDA and CDR2 is SQIVND (reference sequence). CDR3 residues: CASKVRGNSNQPQHF. The CDR3 DNA reads as TGTGCCAGTAAGGTGCGGGGGAATAGCAATCAGCCCCAGCATTTT.

The chain joins TRBV12-3 or TRBV12-4 to TRBJ1-1; D unresolved. There are 12 residues in the CDR3. Trimming left V 5 bases short and J 5 bases short, with 9 bases between. CDR3 DNA sequence: TGTGCCAGCAGTCCCCGAGAGACTGAAGCTTTCTTT. Translated: CASSPRETEAFF.

Written as DNA, the CDR3 is TGTGCCAGCAGTTTAGAAGGGTCCTATGGCTACACCTTC. As protein: CASSLEGSYGYTF. This chain joins TRBV12-3 or TRBV12-4 and TRBJ1-2; D unclear. CDR3 size: 13 residues. The germline V and J ends were trimmed by 1 base and 4 bases, with 7 bases remaining between them.

This chain uses TRBV9 with TRBJ2-3, with D perhaps TRBD1 or TRBD2 (6 bases each). V gave up 6 bases and J gave up 3 bases, with 11 bases separating them. The CDR3 is 13 amino acids. Looked up from germline, CDR1 is SGDLS and CDR2 is YYNGEE. Here the CDR3 DNA reads TGTGCCAGCAAAGGGGGGTCGACAGATACGCAGTATTTT. Translated: CASKGGSTDTQYF.

This chain uses TRBV11-2 with TRBJ2-2, with 8 positions matching TRBD2. The CDR3 spans 20 residues. V was clipped by 0 bases and J by 6 bases; unmatched bases: 18. Germline-derived CDR1 and CDR2 are SGHAT and FQNNGV. The CDR3 reads CASSLERIAGSALRSGELFF. In nucleotides, the CDR3 is TGTGCCAGCAGCTTAGAGCGGATAGCGGGGAGCGCCCTTCGGTCCGGGGAGCTGTTTTTT.

The V call is TRBV4-3, the J call TRBJ2-7; TRBD2 is a possible D gene (5 bases). The CDR3 consists of 15 residues. V was clipped by 4 bases and J by 4 bases, with 17 bases between them. Germline CDR1 and CDR2: LGHNA and YSLEER. The CDR3: CASSLVANRGYEQYF. CDR3 coding DNA: TGCGCCAGCAGCCTCGTCGCTAATCGGGGTTACGAGCAGTACTTC.

This sequence joins TRBV25-1 and TRBJ1-4; D ambiguous. Germline CDR1 reads MGHDK; CDR2 reads SYGVNS. The CDR3 totals 14 residues. The V end lost 5 bases, the J end lost 5 bases, and 12 bases lay between the germline ends. As DNA, the CDR3 is TGTGCCAGCAGTTATCTGGGGTCGAATGAAAAACTGTTTTTT. Translating it yields CASSYLGSNEKLFF.

This clone was found a few times. This chain joins TRBV7-2 and TRBJ2-7, with D perhaps TRBD1 or TRBD2 (5 bases each). CDR3 length equals 15 residues. V lost 5 bases, J lost 5 bases, and 19 bases lay in between. Germline loops: CDR1 SGHTA, CDR2 FQGNSA. Here the CDR3 DNA reads TGTGCCAGCAGCCTCAGGGCGGGTCGGTCTAACGAGCAGTACTTC. It specifies CASSLRAGRSNEQYF.